The clone carrying this T cell receptor (beta chain) was seen a single time. Its antigen is currently unknown. Generated by immunoSEQ multiplex PCR, the TCRdb table keeps only in-frame clones and is missing some. The sample records roughly 97,000 clones, about 89% being singletons. The data stem from a study of T cell responses to AZD1222 COVID-19 vaccine. Germline V gene data show CDR1 as SGHTA and CDR2 as FQGTGA. The ends were cut back, 3 bases at V and 2 bases at J, with 7 bases in the middle. The CDR3 length is 14 residues. Study outcomes and limitations: Vaccine-associated CD4 TCRs spanned spike, dominant at 160-218 and 743-854. Only a handful of AZD1222 recipients were seropositive at baseline. Reportedly, nearly half of unique spike TCRs recognized epitopes outside B.1.351/B.1.1.7 mutations. Spike-specific TCR breadth and depth both grew after two AZD1222 doses.

The genes are TRBV7-3 and TRBJ2-2; the D is unclear. This sequence originates from an adult in good health. The specimen was peripheral blood, collected on day 0 of AZD1222 vaccination. CDR3: CASSFDPNTGELFF. CDR3 DNA: TGTGCCAGCAGCTTCGACCCTAACACCGGGGAGCTGTTTTTT. The full variable domain, rest sourced from reference TRBV7-3 and TRBJ2-2, is GAGVSQTPSNKVTEKGKYVELRCDPISGHTALYWYRQSLGQGPEFLIYFQGTGAADDSGLPNDRFFAVRPEGSVSTLKIQRTERGDSAVYLCASSFDPNTGELFFGEGSRLTVL.